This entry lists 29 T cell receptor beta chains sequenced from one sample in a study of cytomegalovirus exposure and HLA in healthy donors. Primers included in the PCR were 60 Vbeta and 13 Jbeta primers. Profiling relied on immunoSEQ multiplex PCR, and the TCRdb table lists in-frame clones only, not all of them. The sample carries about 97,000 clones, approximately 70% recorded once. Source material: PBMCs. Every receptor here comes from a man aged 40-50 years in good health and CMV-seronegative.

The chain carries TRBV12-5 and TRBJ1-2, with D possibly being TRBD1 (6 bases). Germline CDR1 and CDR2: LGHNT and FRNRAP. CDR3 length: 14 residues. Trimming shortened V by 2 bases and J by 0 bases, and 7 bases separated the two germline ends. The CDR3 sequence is CASGLTGTNYGYTF. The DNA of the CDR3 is TGTGCTAGTGGTTTGACAGGGACTAACTATGGCTACACCTTC.

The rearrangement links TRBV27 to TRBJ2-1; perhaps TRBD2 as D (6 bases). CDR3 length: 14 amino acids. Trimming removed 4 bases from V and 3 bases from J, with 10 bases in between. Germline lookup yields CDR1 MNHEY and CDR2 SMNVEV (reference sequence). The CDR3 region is CASSWAGNYNEQFF. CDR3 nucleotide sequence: TGTGCCAGCAGTTGGGCGGGGAACTACAATGAGCAGTTCTTC.

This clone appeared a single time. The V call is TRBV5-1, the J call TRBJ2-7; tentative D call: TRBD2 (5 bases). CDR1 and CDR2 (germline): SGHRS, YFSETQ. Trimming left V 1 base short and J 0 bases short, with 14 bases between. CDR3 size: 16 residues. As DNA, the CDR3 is TGCGCCAGCAGCTTGAGATCTAGCCCAGGCTCCTACGAGCAGTACTTC. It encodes CASSLRSSPGSYEQYF. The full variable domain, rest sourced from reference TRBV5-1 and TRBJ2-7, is KAGVTQTPRYLIKTRGQQVTLSCSPISGHRSVSWYQQTPGQGLQFLFEYFSETQRNKGNFPGRFSGRQFSNSRSEMNVSTLELGDSALYLCASSLRSSPGSYEQYFGPGTRLTVT.

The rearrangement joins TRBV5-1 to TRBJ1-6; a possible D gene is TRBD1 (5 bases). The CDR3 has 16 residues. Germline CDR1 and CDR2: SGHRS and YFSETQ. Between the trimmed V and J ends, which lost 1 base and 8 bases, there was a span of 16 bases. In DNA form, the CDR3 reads TGCGCCAGCAGCTTGAGTCTGACGGGGGGTGATTCACCCCTCCACTTT. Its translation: CASSLSLTGGDSPLHF.

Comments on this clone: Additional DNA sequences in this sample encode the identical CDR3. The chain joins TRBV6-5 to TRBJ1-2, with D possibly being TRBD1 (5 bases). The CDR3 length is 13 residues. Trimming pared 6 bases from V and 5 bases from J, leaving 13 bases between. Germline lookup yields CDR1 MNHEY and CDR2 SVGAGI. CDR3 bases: TGTGCCAGCAGCCCCGCCGGGGGATATGGCTACACCTTC. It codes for CASSPAGGYGYTF.

CDR3 bases: TGCGCCAGCAGGATAGTGGGCACAGATACGCAGTATTTT. It encodes CASRIVGTDTQYF. The chain has TRBV5-1 and TRBJ2-3; no reliable D call. The germline gives CDR1 SGHRS, CDR2 YFSETQ. Trimming removed 5 bases from V and 1 base from J, with 8 bases in between. The CDR3 is 13 residues long.

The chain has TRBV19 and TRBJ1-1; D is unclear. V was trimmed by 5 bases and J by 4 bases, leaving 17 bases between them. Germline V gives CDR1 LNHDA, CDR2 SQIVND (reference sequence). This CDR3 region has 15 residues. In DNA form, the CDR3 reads TGTGCCAGTAGTGACACTAGAGGCAGATTCACTGAAGCTTTCTTT. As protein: CASSDTRGRFTEAFF.

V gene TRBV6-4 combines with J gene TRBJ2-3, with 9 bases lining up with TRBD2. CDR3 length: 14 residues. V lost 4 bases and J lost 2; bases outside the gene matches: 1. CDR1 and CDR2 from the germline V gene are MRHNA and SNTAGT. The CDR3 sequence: CASSGGGATDTQYF. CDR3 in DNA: TGTGCCAGCAGTGGCGGGGGGGCCACAGATACGCAGTATTTT.

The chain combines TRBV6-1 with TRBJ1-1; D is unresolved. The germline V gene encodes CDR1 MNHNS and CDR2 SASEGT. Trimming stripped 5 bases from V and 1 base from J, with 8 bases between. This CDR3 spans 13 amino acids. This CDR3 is CASSSRQNTEAFF. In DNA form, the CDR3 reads TGTGCCAGCAGTAGTAGACAGAACACTGAAGCTTTCTTT.

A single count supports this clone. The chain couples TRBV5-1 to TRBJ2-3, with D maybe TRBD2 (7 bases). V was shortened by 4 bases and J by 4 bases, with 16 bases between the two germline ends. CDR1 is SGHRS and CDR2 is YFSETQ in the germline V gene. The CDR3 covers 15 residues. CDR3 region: CASSVGGAAADTQYF. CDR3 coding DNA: TGCGCCAGCAGCGTAGGGGGGGCCGCGGCAGATACGCAGTATTTT.

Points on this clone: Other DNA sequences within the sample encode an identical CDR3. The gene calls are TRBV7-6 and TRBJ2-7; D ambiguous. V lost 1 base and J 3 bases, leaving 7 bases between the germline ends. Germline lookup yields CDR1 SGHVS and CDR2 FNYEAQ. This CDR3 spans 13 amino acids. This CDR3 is CASSLGPNYEQYF. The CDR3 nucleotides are TGTGCCAGCAGCTTAGGGCCCAACTACGAGCAGTACTTC.

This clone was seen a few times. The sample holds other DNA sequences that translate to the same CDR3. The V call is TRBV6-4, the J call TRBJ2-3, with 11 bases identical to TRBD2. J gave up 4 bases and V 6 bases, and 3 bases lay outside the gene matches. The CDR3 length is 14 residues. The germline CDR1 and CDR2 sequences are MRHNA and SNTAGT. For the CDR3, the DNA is TGTGCCAGCAGCGGTAGCGGGGGGGCAGATACGCAGTATTTT. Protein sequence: CASSGSGGADTQYF.

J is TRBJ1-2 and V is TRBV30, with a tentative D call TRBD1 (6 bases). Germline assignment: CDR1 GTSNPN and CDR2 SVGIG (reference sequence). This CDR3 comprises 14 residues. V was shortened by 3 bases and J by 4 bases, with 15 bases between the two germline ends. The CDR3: CAWRGWGGSYGYTF. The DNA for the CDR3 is TGTGCCTGGAGGGGGTGGGGGGGCAGCTATGGCTACACCTTC.

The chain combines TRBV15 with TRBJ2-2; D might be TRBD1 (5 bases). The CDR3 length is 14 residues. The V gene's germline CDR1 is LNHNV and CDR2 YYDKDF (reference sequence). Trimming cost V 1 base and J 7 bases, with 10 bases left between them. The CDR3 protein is CATSRVGVVGELFF. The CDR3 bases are TGTGCCACCAGCAGAGTAGGGGTGGTCGGGGAGCTGTTTTTT.

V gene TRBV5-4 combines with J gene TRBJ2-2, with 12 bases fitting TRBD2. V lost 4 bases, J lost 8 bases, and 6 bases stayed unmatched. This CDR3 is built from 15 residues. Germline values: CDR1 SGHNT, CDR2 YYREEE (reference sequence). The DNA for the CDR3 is TGTGCCAGCAGCCAGACTAGCGGGGGACGGGGGGAGCTGTTTTTT. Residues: CASSQTSGGRGELFF. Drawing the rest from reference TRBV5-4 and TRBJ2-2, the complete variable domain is ETGVTQSPTHLIKTRGQQVTLRCSSQSGHNTVSWYQQALGQGPQFIFQYYREEENGRGNFPPRFSGLQFPNYSSELNVNALELDDSALYLCASSQTSGGRGELFFGEGSRLTVL.

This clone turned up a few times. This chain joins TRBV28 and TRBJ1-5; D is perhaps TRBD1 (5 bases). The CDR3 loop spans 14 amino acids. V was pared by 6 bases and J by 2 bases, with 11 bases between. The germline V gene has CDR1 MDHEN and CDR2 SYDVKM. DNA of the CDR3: TGTGCCAGCAGCTCCTTAGGGGGCAATCAGCCCCAGCATTTT. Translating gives CASSSLGGNQPQHF.

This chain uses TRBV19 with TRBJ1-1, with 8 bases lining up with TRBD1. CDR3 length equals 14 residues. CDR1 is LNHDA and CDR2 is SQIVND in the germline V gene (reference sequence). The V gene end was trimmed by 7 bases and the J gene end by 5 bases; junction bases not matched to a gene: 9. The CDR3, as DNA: TGTGCCAGTAAGCCCCGGACAGGGAGGACTGAAGCTTTCTTT. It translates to CASKPRTGRTEAFF.

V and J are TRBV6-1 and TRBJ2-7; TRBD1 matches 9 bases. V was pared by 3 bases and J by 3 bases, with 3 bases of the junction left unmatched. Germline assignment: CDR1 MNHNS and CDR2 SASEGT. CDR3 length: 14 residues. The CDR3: CASSEGQGLYEQYF. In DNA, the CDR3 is TGTGCCAGCAGTGAGGGACAGGGACTCTACGAGCAGTACTTC.

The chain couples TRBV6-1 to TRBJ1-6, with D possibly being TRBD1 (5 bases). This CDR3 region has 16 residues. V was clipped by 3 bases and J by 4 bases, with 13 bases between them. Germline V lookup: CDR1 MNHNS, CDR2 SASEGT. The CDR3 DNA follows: TGTGCCAGCAGTGACGGAGGAGGGGCTTATAATTCACCCCTCCACTTT. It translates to CASSDGGGAYNSPLHF.

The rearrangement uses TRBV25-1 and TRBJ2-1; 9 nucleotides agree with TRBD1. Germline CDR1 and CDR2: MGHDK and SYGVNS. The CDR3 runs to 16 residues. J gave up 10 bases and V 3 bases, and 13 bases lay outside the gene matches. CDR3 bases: TGTGCCAGCAGTGAGCGGTGGGACAGGGCCGGTGAAGAGCAGTTCTTC. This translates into CASSERWDRAGEEQFF.

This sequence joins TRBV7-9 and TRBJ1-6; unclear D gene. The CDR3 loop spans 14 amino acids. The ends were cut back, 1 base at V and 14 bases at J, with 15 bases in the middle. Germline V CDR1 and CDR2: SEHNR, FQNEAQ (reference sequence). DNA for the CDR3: TGTGCCAGCAGCTTAGGCGGGTCTGCTCGATCCCTCCACTTT. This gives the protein CASSLGGSARSLHF.

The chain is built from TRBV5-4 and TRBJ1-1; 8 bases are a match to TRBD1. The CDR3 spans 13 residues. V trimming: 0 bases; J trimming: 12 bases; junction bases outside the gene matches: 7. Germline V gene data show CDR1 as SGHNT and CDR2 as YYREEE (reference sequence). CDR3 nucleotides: TGTGCCAGCAGCTTGGATCGACAGGGGACGACTTTCTTT. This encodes CASSLDRQGTTFF.

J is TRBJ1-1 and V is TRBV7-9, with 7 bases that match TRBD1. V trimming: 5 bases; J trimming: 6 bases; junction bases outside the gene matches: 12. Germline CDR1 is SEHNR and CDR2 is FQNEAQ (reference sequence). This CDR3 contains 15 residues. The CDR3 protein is CASSPAQGVRSEAFF. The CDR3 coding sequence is TGTGCCAGCAGCCCTGCCCAGGGGGTGAGGTCTGAAGCTTTCTTT.

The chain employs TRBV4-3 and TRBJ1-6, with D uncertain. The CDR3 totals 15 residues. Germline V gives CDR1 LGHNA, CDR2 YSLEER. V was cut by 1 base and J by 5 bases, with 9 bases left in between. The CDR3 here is CASSQGFRDNSPLHF. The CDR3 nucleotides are TGCGCCAGCAGCCAAGGGTTTCGGGATAATTCACCCCTCCACTTT.

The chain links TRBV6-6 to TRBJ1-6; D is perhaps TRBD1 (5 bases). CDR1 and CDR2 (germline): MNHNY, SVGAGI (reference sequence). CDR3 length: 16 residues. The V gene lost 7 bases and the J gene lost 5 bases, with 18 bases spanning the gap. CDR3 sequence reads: CASTTDIGQDNSPLHF. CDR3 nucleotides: TGTGCCAGCACCACCGATATTGGACAAGATAATTCACCCCTCCACTTT.

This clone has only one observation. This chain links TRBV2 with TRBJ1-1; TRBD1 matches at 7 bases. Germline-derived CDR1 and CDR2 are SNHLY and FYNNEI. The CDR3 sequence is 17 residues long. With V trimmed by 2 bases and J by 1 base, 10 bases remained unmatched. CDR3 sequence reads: CASSEIDRAERNTEAFF. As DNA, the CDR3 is TGTGCCAGCAGTGAAATAGACAGGGCGGAACGGAACACTGAAGCTTTCTTT. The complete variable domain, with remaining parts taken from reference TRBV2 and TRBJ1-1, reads EPEVTQTPSHQVTQMGQEVILRCVPISNHLYFYWYRQILGQKVEFLVSFYNNEISEKSEIFDDQFSVERPDGSNFTLKIRSTKLEDSAMYFCASSEIDRAERNTEAFFGQGTRLTVV.

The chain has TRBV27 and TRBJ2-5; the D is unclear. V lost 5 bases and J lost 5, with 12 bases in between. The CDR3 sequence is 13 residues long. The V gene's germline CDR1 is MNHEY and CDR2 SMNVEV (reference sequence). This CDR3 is CASSPQVGETQYF. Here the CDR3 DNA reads TGTGCCAGCAGTCCTCAGGTTGGGGAGACCCAGTACTTC.

DNA of the CDR3: TGTGCCAGCAGCCTGGTGGGCAGGCAGGGCGGAGAAAAACTGTTTTTT. Protein sequence: CASSLVGRQGGEKLFF. The gene calls are TRBV21-1 and TRBJ1-4; whether TRBD1, the table's D call, matches the DNA was not checked. TRBV21-1 is a pseudogene. The CDR3 runs to 16 residues.

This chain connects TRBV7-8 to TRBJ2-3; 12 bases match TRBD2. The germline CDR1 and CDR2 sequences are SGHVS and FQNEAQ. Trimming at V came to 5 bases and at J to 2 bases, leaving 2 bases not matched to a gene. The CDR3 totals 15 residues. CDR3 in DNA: TGTGCCAGCAGCGCTAGCGGGGGGGACACAGATACGCAGTATTTT. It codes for CASSASGGDTDTQYF.